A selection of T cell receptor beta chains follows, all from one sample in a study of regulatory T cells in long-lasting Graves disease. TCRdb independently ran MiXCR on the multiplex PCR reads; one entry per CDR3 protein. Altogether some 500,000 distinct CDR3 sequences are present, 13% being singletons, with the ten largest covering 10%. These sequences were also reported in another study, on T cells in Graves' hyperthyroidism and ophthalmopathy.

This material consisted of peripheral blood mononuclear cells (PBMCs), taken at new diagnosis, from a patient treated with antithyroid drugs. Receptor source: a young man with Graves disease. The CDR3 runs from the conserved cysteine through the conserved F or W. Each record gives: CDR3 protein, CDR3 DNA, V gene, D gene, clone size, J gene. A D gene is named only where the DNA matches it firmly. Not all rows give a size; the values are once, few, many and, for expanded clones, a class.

cdr3_aa: CASSVGDNSPLHF
cdr3_nt: TGTGCCAGCAGTGTAGGGGATAATTCACCCCTCCACTTT
v_call: TRBV25-1
d_call: NA
clone_size: NA
j_call: TRBJ1-6

cdr3_aa: CASSDVLGRRPEAFF
cdr3_nt: TGTGCCAGCAGTGATGTCCTTGGCCGACGGCCTGAAGCTTTCTTT
v_call: TRBV2
d_call: NA
clone_size: many
j_call: TRBJ1-1

cdr3_aa: CSVEGQGGGNTIYF
cdr3_nt: TGCAGCGTTGAAGGACAGGGCGGTGGAAACACCATATATTTT
v_call: TRBV29-1
d_call: TRBD1
clone_size: NA
j_call: TRBJ1-3

cdr3_aa: CASIRLAGGYNEQFF
cdr3_nt: TGTGCCAGCATTCGACTAGCGGGAGGCTACAATGAGCAGTTCTTC
v_call: TRBV6-2/TRBV6-3
d_call: TRBD2
clone_size: many
j_call: TRBJ2-1

cdr3_aa: CASSPQVGSHEQYF
cdr3_nt: TGCGCCAGCAGCCCCCAGGTTGGCTCCCACGAGCAGTACTTC
v_call: TRBV5-1
d_call: NA
clone_size: few
j_call: TRBJ2-7

cdr3_aa: CSAVPAVAGVGGGSDTQYF
cdr3_nt: TGCAGTGCTGTTCCGGCGGTAGCGGGAGTGGGTGGAGGGTCAGATACGCAGTATTTT
v_call: TRBV20-1
d_call: TRBD2
clone_size: many
j_call: TRBJ2-3

cdr3_aa: CASSLRGIAEKLFF
cdr3_nt: TGTGCCAGTAGTCTCAGGGGAATCGCTGAAAAACTGTTTTTT
v_call: TRBV19
d_call: NA
clone_size: many
j_call: TRBJ1-4

cdr3_aa: CASSLSGTRSEQYF
cdr3_nt: TGTGCCAGCAGTCTGTCCGGGACTAGATCCGAGCAGTACTTC
v_call: TRBV7-9
d_call: TRBD2
clone_size: many
j_call: TRBJ2-7

cdr3_aa: CASSDRENRYYGYTF
cdr3_nt: TGTGCCAGCTCAGATAGAGAAAACCGGTACTATGGCTACACCTTC
v_call: TRBV18
d_call: NA
clone_size: NA
j_call: TRBJ1-2

cdr3_aa: CASDGLAGEEQFF
cdr3_nt: TGTGCCAGCGATGGACTAGCGGGAGAGGAGCAGTTCTTC
v_call: TRBV2
d_call: TRBD2
clone_size: few
j_call: TRBJ2-1

cdr3_aa: CSVRGGVGLDTEAFF
cdr3_nt: TGCAGCGTTCGGGGGGGCGTGGGCCTGGACACTGAAGCTTTCTTT
v_call: TRBV29-1
d_call: NA
clone_size: NA
j_call: TRBJ1-1

cdr3_aa: CASSGPGLPTGNYGYTF
cdr3_nt: TGTGCCAGCAGCGGCCCGGGGCTCCCAACGGGAAACTATGGCTACACCTTC
v_call: TRBV5-8
d_call: NA
clone_size: few
j_call: TRBJ1-2

cdr3_aa: CASSIGLESNEQYF
cdr3_nt: TGTGCCAGTAGTATCGGACTAGAGTCGAACGAGCAGTACTTC
v_call: TRBV19
d_call: TRBD2
clone_size: many
j_call: TRBJ2-7

cdr3_aa: CASSRSGPSYEQYF
cdr3_nt: TGTGCCAGCAGCCGTAGCGGGCCCTCCTACGAGCAGTACTTC
v_call: TRBV14
d_call: TRBD2
clone_size: once
j_call: TRBJ2-7

cdr3_aa: CASSLDRGVEKLFF
cdr3_nt: TGCGCCAGCAGCCTAGACAGGGGCGTTGAAAAACTGTTTTTT
v_call: TRBV5-1
d_call: TRBD1
clone_size: few
j_call: TRBJ1-4

cdr3_aa: CASSPRTSGFTYNEQFF
cdr3_nt: TGTGCCAGCAGTCCCAGGACTAGCGGATTTACCTACAATGAGCAGTTCTTC
v_call: TRBV27
d_call: TRBD2
clone_size: many
j_call: TRBJ2-1

cdr3_aa: CASSTTGTGGGGQNTEAFF
cdr3_nt: TGTGCCAGTAGCACCACGGGGACAGGGGGTGGAGGGCAGAACACTGAAGCTTTCTTT
v_call: TRBV19
d_call: TRBD1
clone_size: NA
j_call: TRBJ1-1

cdr3_aa: CASTYGDQPQHF
cdr3_nt: TGTGCCAGCACCTATGGTGATCAGCCCCAGCATTTT
v_call: TRBV12-3/TRBV12-4
d_call: NA
clone_size: many
j_call: TRBJ1-5

cdr3_aa: CAWSVGTGQREQYF
cdr3_nt: TGTGCCTGGAGTGTTGGGACAGGGCAGCGCGAGCAGTACTTC
v_call: TRBV30
d_call: TRBD1
clone_size: NA
j_call: TRBJ2-7

cdr3_aa: CSGGTGSDYGYTF
cdr3_nt: TGCAGCGGTGGGACAGGGAGTGACTATGGCTACACCTTC
v_call: TRBV29-1
d_call: TRBD1
clone_size: many
j_call: TRBJ1-2

cdr3_aa: CAWGDYGNQETQYF
cdr3_nt: TGTGCCTGGGGCGACTATGGGAACCAAGAGACCCAGTACTTC
v_call: TRBV30
d_call: NA
clone_size: NA
j_call: TRBJ2-5

cdr3_aa: CASSHNTRSGYTF
cdr3_nt: TGTGCCAGCAGTCATAATACGAGAAGTGGCTACACCTTC
v_call: TRBV6-1
d_call: NA
clone_size: few
j_call: TRBJ1-2

cdr3_aa: CASRFTVRSDEQFF
cdr3_nt: TGTGCCAGCAGGTTTACCGTCCGGAGTGATGAGCAGTTCTTC
v_call: TRBV7-2
d_call: NA
clone_size: many
j_call: TRBJ2-1